Presented here are 27 T cell receptor beta chains from one specimen sequenced in a study of blood T cell repertoires in COVID-19. Using immunoSEQ multiplex PCR, the repertoire was profiled, and TCRdb retains in-frame clones only, with some absent. Of around 130,000 clones in the sample, roughly four fifths were seen once. The sample comprised PBMCs or T cells enriched from blood (not recorded which). Receptor source: a man aged 30-40 years who had recovered from COVID-19.

This clone has only one observation. V and J are TRBV11-2 and TRBJ2-1, with D tentatively TRBD2 (6 bases). CDR1 is SGHAT, CDR2 FQNNGV, per germline. The CDR3 is 15 residues long. With 5 bases removed from V and 4 bases from J, the gap between germline ends came to 15 bases. The CDR3 loop is CASSPRPGDYNEQFF. The CDR3 DNA sequence: TGTGCCAGCAGCCCGAGGCCGGGGGATTACAATGAGCAGTTCTTC.

The V call is TRBV29-1, the J call TRBJ2-1; D is uncertain. V was trimmed by 0 bases and J by 2 bases, leaving 11 bases between them. The CDR3 extends over 15 amino acids. From germline, CDR1 is SQVTM and CDR2 ANQGSEA. The CDR3 DNA is TGCAGCGTTGAAGATCAGGCAGGAACCTACAATGAGCAGTTCTTC. Translating gives CSVEDQAGTYNEQFF.

V usage is TRBV4-1 and J usage is TRBJ2-1, with D perhaps matching TRBD1 (5 bases). Germline V lookup: CDR1 MGHRA, CDR2 YSYEKL. This CDR3 is 17 amino acids long. Trimming removed 4 bases at V and 0 bases at J, with 16 bases between. Here the CDR3 DNA reads TGCGCCAGCAGCCGAGCAGGGATAGTGATCTCCTACAATGAGCAGTTCTTC. Translation gives CASSRAGIVISYNEQFF.

This clone has a single count. V usage is TRBV10-3 and J usage is TRBJ1-3; D unresolved. V dropped 2 bases and J dropped 1 base, with 6 bases sitting between them. CDR1 is ENHRY and CDR2 is SYGVKD in the germline V gene. The CDR3 contains 14 residues. The CDR3 loop is CAISEDWSGNTIYF. CDR3 sequence (DNA): TGTGCCATCAGTGAGGACTGGTCTGGAAACACCATATATTTT.

The chain carries TRBV6-6 and TRBJ2-2; TRBD1 agrees at 8 bases. V gave up 4 bases and J gave up 6 bases; unmatched junction bases: 4. Germline V gives CDR1 MNHNY, CDR2 SVGAGI (reference sequence). The CDR3 has 14 amino acids. CDR3 residues: CASSFPQGAGELFF. In DNA form, the CDR3 reads TGTGCCAGCAGTTTCCCACAGGGGGCCGGGGAGCTGTTTTTT.

This clone occurred a few times. The chain uses TRBV5-1 and TRBJ1-2; 9 bases agree with TRBD1. Germline V CDR1 and CDR2: SGHRS, YFSETQ. The CDR3 spans 20 residues. Trimming took 4 bases from V and 3 from J; bases not matched to a gene: 22. CDR3 sequence (DNA): TGCGCCAGCAGCCTACCCACGGGACAGGGAGGTGTAGTTTGGGACTATGGCTACACCTTC. Protein sequence: CASSLPTGQGGVVWDYGYTF.

The rearrangement uses TRBV19 and TRBJ1-1; D remains ambiguous. Germline values: CDR1 LNHDA, CDR2 SQIVND (reference sequence). The CDR3 is 13 residues long. Trimming cost V 7 bases and J 0 bases, with 9 bases left between them. CDR3 in amino acids: CASKNTMNTEAFF. As DNA, the CDR3 is TGTGCCAGTAAAAACACAATGAACACTGAAGCTTTCTTT.

The V call is TRBV6-5, the J call TRBJ1-5; tentatively, D is TRBD1 (6 bases). The CDR3 has 15 residues. Germline V gene lookup returns CDR1 MNHEY and CDR2 SVGAGI. The V end lost 6 bases, the J end lost 2 bases, and 14 bases lay between the germline ends. The CDR3 loop is CASSPTGLGNQPQHF. The CDR3 DNA reads TGTGCCAGCAGCCCCACAGGGCTAGGCAATCAGCCCCAGCATTTT.

There are a few counts of this clone. This rearrangement joins TRBV29-1 to TRBJ2-5, with 10 bases fitting TRBD1. The CDR3 sequence is 15 residues long. Trimming took 4 bases from V and 4 from J; bases not matched to a gene: 9. Germline V gives CDR1 SQVTM, CDR2 ANQGSEA. Written as DNA, the CDR3 is TGCAGCGTTGTGGTGAGACAGGGGGCGCGAGAGACCCAGTACTTC. This translates into CSVVVRQGARETQYF.

The chain joins TRBV30 to TRBJ1-3, with a tentative D call TRBD1 (5 bases). V lost 2 bases, J lost 0 bases, and 14 bases lay in between. The CDR3 is 16 amino acids. Germline values: CDR1 GTSNPN, CDR2 SVGIG (reference sequence). The chain's CDR3 is CAWSSGGSISGNTIYF. CDR3 nucleotide sequence: TGTGCCTGGAGTTCGGGGGGTTCCATCTCTGGAAACACCATATATTTT. Variable domain in full (rest from reference TRBV30 and TRBJ1-3): SQTIHQWPATLVQPVGSPLSLECTVEGTSNPNLYWYRQAAGRGLQLLFYSVGIGQISSEVPQNLSASRPQDRQFILSSKKLLLSDSGFYLCAWSSGGSISGNTIYFGEGSWLTVV.

The CDR3 region is CASSPGQGYGGYTF. Written as DNA, the CDR3 is TGTGCCAGCAGTCCGGGACAGGGGTATGGTGGCTACACCTTC. This sequence joins TRBV27 and TRBJ1-2, with 10 bases lining up with TRBD1. Germline V CDR1 and CDR2: MNHEY, SMNVEV (reference sequence). Germline trimming cut 5 bases from V and 7 bases from J; bases unmatched to any gene: 7. The CDR3 spans 14 residues.

The chain has TRBV4-1 and TRBJ1-6; D ambiguous. CDR3 length: 13 amino acids. The germline V gene encodes CDR1 MGHRA and CDR2 YSYEKL. Trimming stripped 1 base from V and 5 bases from J, with 3 bases between. The CDR3 protein is CASSQADNSPLHF. DNA of the CDR3: TGCGCCAGCAGCCAAGCTGATAATTCACCCCTCCACTTT.

CDR3 nucleotide sequence: TGTGCCAGTAGAGGGGGTTTACAGGTGGACTATGGCTACACCTTC. Its translation is CASRGGLQVDYGYTF. The rearrangement uses TRBV19 and TRBJ1-2; D is possibly TRBD1 (6 bases). In germline, CDR1 is LNHDA, CDR2 SQIVND (reference sequence). Trimming left V 6 bases short and J 3 bases short, with 17 bases between. This CDR3 is built from 15 residues.

In its sample, this clone was seen a few times. The chain couples TRBV19 to TRBJ2-1, with TRBD1 as a possible D gene (5 bases). Trimming stripped 2 bases from V and 6 bases from J, with 8 bases between. The germline V gene encodes CDR1 LNHDA and CDR2 SQIVND (reference sequence). This CDR3 comprises 13 residues. The CDR3 DNA reads TGTGCCAGTAGTATAAGACAGTTCAATGAGCAGTTCTTC. Protein: CASSIRQFNEQFF.

This rearrangement joins TRBV11-2 to TRBJ1-1; D is unclear. Per germline, CDR1 SGHAT and CDR2 FQNNGV. CDR3 length: 14 residues. The V and J ends lost 4 bases and 4 bases respectively, with 13 bases between them. The DNA of the CDR3 is TGTGCCAGCAGCTACGCAGGAATGGGCACTGAAGCTTTCTTT. Its translation: CASSYAGMGTEAFF. The whole variable domain, remainder taken from reference TRBV11-2 and TRBJ1-1, is EAGVAQSPRYKIIEKRQSVAFWCNPISGHATLYWYQQILGQGPKLLIQFQNNGVVDDSQLPKDRFSAERLKGVDSTLKIQPAKLEDSAVYLCASSYAGMGTEAFFGQGTRLTVV.

The chain combines TRBV27 with TRBJ2-7; TRBD1 is a possible D gene (7 bases). Germline V gene data show CDR1 as MNHEY and CDR2 as SMNVEV (reference sequence). Trimming removed 2 bases at V and 4 bases at J, with 21 bases between. The CDR3 extends over 17 amino acids. In DNA, the CDR3 is TGTGCCAGCAGTTTAACAGCAGGGGGGATCAGTGGGTACGAGCAGTACTTC. This translates into CASSLTAGGISGYEQYF.

This sequence joins TRBV9 and TRBJ1-4; no firm D call. V lost 5 bases and J 4 bases, leaving 12 bases between the germline ends. Germline V lookup: CDR1 SGDLS, CDR2 YYNGEE. This CDR3 spans 14 amino acids. CDR3 sequence (DNA): TGTGCCAGCAGTACCGGAGGGCTTAATGAAAAACTGTTTTTT. Its translation is CASSTGGLNEKLFF.

This clone has just one count. The genes are TRBV11-2 and TRBJ1-1, with a possible D match to TRBD1 (5 bases). V dropped 3 bases and J dropped 5 bases, with 13 bases sitting between them. The CDR3 runs to 14 residues. Per the germline V gene, CDR1 is SGHAT and CDR2 is FQNNGV. The CDR3 coding sequence is TGTGCCAGCAGCTTCCCTCCTCGGGGGACTGAAGCTTTCTTT. This codes for CASSFPPRGTEAFF.

The chain employs TRBV4-2 and TRBJ1-2; 10 positions match TRBD1. CDR1 LGHNA and CDR2 YNFKEQ come from the germline V gene. After removal of 6 bases from V and 6 bases from J, the junction contained 4 bases not matched to a gene. This CDR3 is 13 amino acids long. Written as DNA, the CDR3 is TGTGCCAGCAGGAGACAGGGGGCAAATGGCTACACCTTC. It encodes CASRRQGANGYTF.

V usage is TRBV27 and J usage is TRBJ2-2; 8 nucleotides line up with TRBD1. CDR3 length equals 15 residues. Germline trimming cut 5 bases from V and 7 bases from J; bases unmatched to any gene: 9. Germline V gene sequence: CDR1 MNHEY, CDR2 SMNVEV (reference sequence). The DNA for the CDR3 is TGTGCCAGCAGTGAATCGACAGGGGTGCTCGGGGAGCTGTTTTTT. This gives the protein CASSESTGVLGELFF.

CDR3 nucleotide sequence: TGTGCCAGCAGCGCTCCGGGACTCGGGGGGACTGAAGCTTTCTTT. It is translated as CASSAPGLGGTEAFF. This chain joins TRBV3-1 (or the pseudogene TRBV3-2) and TRBJ1-1; TRBD1 is a possible D gene (5 bases). This CDR3 is 15 amino acids long. V lost 5 bases and J 5 bases, leaving 18 bases between the germline ends. Germline loops: CDR1 LGHDT, CDR2 YNNKEL (reference sequence).

This clone was found a few times. The J gene is TRBJ1-4, the V gene TRBV25-1; 8 positions match TRBD1. There are 15 residues in the CDR3. The junction had 8 bases not matched to a gene; V was cut back by 6 bases and J by 5 bases. Germline CDR1 reads MGHDK; CDR2 reads SYGVNS. CDR3 bases: TGTGCCAGCAGCCCCGACAGGGGACGAAATGAAAAACTGTTTTTT. Translated: CASSPDRGRNEKLFF.

The gene calls are TRBV5-1 and TRBJ1-1; D is unresolved. The V and J ends lost 2 bases and 1 base respectively, with 12 bases between them. CDR1 and CDR2 (germline): SGHRS, YFSETQ. The length of the CDR3 is 15 residues. Here the CDR3 reads CASSFSSRGNTEAFF. The CDR3 DNA is TGCGCCAGCAGCTTTTCTTCCCGGGGGAACACTGAAGCTTTCTTT.

This chain joins TRBV2 and TRBJ2-1; weak D call: TRBD2 (6 bases). V lost 4 bases and J 9 bases, leaving 13 bases between the germline ends. The CDR3 has 13 residues. The germline gives CDR1 SNHLY, CDR2 FYNNEI. The CDR3 loop reads CASSATRLIEQFF. The CDR3 region has the DNA TGTGCCAGCAGTGCGACTAGATTGATTGAGCAGTTCTTC.

The chain carries TRBV5-1 and TRBJ2-3; 7 nucleotides match TRBD2. The junction had 4 bases not matched to a gene; V was cut back by 0 bases and J by 6 bases. The CDR3 is 14 amino acids. Germline V lookup: CDR1 SGHRS, CDR2 YFSETQ. DNA of the CDR3: TGCGCCAGCAGCTTGGCCGAGCGGGATGATACGCAGTATTTT. As protein: CASSLAERDDTQYF. The whole variable domain, filled in from reference TRBV5-1 and TRBJ2-3, reads KAGVTQTPRYLIKTRGQQVTLSCSPISGHRSVSWYQQTPGQGLQFLFEYFSETQRNKGNFPGRFSGRQFSNSRSEMNVSTLELGDSALYLCASSLAERDDTQYFGPGTRLTVL.

V and J are TRBV12-3 or TRBV12-4 and TRBJ1-2, with a tentative D call TRBD1 (5 bases). The length of the CDR3 is 13 residues. The ends were cut back, 2 bases at V and 5 bases at J, with 9 bases in the middle. Here the CDR3 DNA reads TGTGCCAGCAGTTTAACAGGAGAGTATGGCTACACCTTC. It translates to CASSLTGEYGYTF.

This clone was detected only once. The chain combines TRBV24-1 with TRBJ2-1, with 11 bases fitting TRBD2. Germline lookup yields CDR1 KGHDR and CDR2 SFDVKD. The CDR3 covers 15 residues. DNA of the CDR3: TGTGACGAGCAGGCTAGCGGGGGGTCCTACAATGAGCAGTTCTTC. This sequence encodes CDEQASGGSYNEQFF.